The rows below give T cell receptor beta chains drawn from one sample of a study of human T cells and chemical hapten exposure. TCRdb fed the RACE reads into MiXCR, producing one record per CDR3 protein. The sample records tens of thousands of distinct CDR3 sequences, over 8.5% being singletons. The specimen comprised whole blood, sampled in connection with sensitization to the hapten diphenylcyclopropenone (DPC). Source of these receptors: a woman aged 45-60 years with alopecia areata. Some clones in this sample may be carry-over from other donors' samples. The conserved cysteine and the conserved F or W are not part of the CDR3 here. A D gene is named only where the DNA matches it firmly.

d_gene: NA
v_gene: TRBV20-1
CDR3aa: SARDRQAGTNNSPLH

d_gene: NA
v_gene: TRBV5-1
CDR3aa: ASSSLMDTQY

d_gene: NA
v_gene: TRBV6-2/TRBV6-3
CDR3aa: ASSYGGISYEQY

d_gene: NA
v_gene: TRBV25-1
CDR3aa: ASSRAGGSHEQY

d_gene: TRBD1
v_gene: TRBV4-2
CDR3aa: ASSQPKTGLIGTQY

d_gene: NA
v_gene: TRBV3-1
CDR3aa: ASSQEVPYEQY

d_gene: NA
v_gene: TRBV2
CDR3aa: ASSEDLPDTQY

d_gene: TRBD1
v_gene: TRBV27
CDR3aa: ASRPSGAGGGYT

d_gene: NA
v_gene: TRBV28
CDR3aa: ASRPTVYGYT

d_gene: NA
v_gene: TRBV7-6
CDR3aa: ASSLFFWTEATNEKLF

d_gene: TRBD1
v_gene: TRBV12-3/TRBV12-4
CDR3aa: ASSLRTGRGTEAF

d_gene: NA
v_gene: TRBV6-2/TRBV6-3
CDR3aa: ASREQTGSYGYT

d_gene: NA
v_gene: TRBV6-5
CDR3aa: ASSLKPGPPTYEQY

d_gene: TRBD1
v_gene: TRBV4-3
CDR3aa: ASSQEEGGQANYEQY

d_gene: TRBD1
v_gene: TRBV6-2/TRBV6-3
CDR3aa: ASSYGDSFEPQH

d_gene: NA
v_gene: TRBV20-1
CDR3aa: SVRYGNQPQH

d_gene: NA
v_gene: TRBV27
CDR3aa: ASSLGRTGGTTYEQY

d_gene: TRBD1
v_gene: TRBV28
CDR3aa: ASSLRGQGNSPLH

d_gene: NA
v_gene: TRBV29-1
CDR3aa: SVRVQVNTEAF

d_gene: NA
v_gene: TRBV7-6
CDR3aa: ASSWQAYTEAF

d_gene: NA
v_gene: TRBV7-9
CDR3aa: ASSLGEWASNYGYT

d_gene: NA
v_gene: TRBV18
CDR3aa: ASTDTTVYGYT

d_gene: NA
v_gene: TRBV12-3/TRBV12-4
CDR3aa: ASSKASSYNEQF

d_gene: TRBD1
v_gene: TRBV4-3
CDR3aa: ASSQGTTGTSETQY

d_gene: NA
v_gene: TRBV7-2
CDR3aa: ASSQRSGGQETQY

d_gene: NA
v_gene: TRBV19
CDR3aa: ASSAPGRTGNQPQH

d_gene: NA
v_gene: TRBV7-6
CDR3aa: ASSPAKGDPNAYEQY

d_gene: NA
v_gene: TRBV5-5
CDR3aa: ASSYSFQETQY